Detailed here is one T cell receptor beta chain. Its target is unknown. Germline V CDR1 and CDR2: MNHEY, SVGEGT. The CDR3 covers 18 residues. J lost 4 bases, V lost 5 bases, and 12 bases had no gene match. The source of the sample is a study of T and B cells in COVID-19 patients. Turning to the study itself: Peripheral blood came from COVID-19 patients with active infection or after recovery. Of roughly 22 active-infection patients, more than nine were critically ill with mechanical ventilation or extracorporeal membrane oxygenation.

From blood, 250-500 ng of genomic DNA served as TRB template. Multiplex PCR with BIOMED2 TRB-A/B primer pools amplified TRB rearrangements. TCRdb independently ran MiXCR on the multiplex PCR reads; one entry per CDR3 protein. The sample has thousands of distinct CDR3 sequences; about 30% are singletons. Points from the study as a whole: Exclusive to the recovered cohort were approximately 2,300 TCR clusters, 30 to 40 of them with low generation probability. Highly clonal in active COVID-19, TRB repertoires exceeded healthy-donor diversity and richness at recovery.

The clonotype was recovered from a human donor with active COVID-19. Specimen: blood. The V call is TRBV6-2 or TRBV6-3, the J call TRBJ2-1; 12 positions agree with TRBD2. CDR3 sequence reads: CASSDGLAGSSGYNEQFF. The CDR3, as DNA: TGTGCCAGCAGTGATGGACTAGCGGGGTCCTCAGGGTACAATGAGCAGTTCTTC.